This note documents a single T cell receptor (beta chain) sequence. Its target is not known. Germline V gene data show CDR1 as SQVTM and CDR2 as ANQGSEA. V shed 8 bases and J shed 0 bases, with 16 bases lying between them. CDR3 length: 14 amino acids. The data were taken from a study of shared clonotypes between healthy human individuals. Study-level results: It was only blood that was sampled, and tissue repertoires likely differ. Non-shared clonotypes had lower generation probabilities than clonotypes shared by all four sorted-subset donors. Generally, naive subsets (rather than memory subsets) showed larger estimated richness.

Clones were sequenced by immunoSEQ multiplex PCR, and TCRdb holds only the in-frame ones, with some missing. The data contain 2 million or so clones, about 95% of them singletons. Nashville, Tennessee was home to all donors, each a Caucasian adult. Sequencing was performed on naive CD4+ T cells sorted from blood. Subset reported: CD45RA+ positively selected. The genes are TRBV29-1 and TRBJ1-1; D possibly corresponds to TRBD1 (5 bases). The clonotype comes from a man between 18 and 35 years old in good health. This chain's CDR3 is CSSWRGGMNTEAFF. The DNA of the CDR3 is TGCAGCTCGTGGAGGGGAGGCATGAACACTGAAGCTTTCTTT. The whole variable domain, remainder taken from reference TRBV29-1 and TRBJ1-1, is SAVISQKPSRDICQRGTSLTIQCQVDSQVTMMFWYRQQPGQSLTLIATANQGSEATYESGFVIDKFPISRPNLTFSTLTVSNMSPEDSSIYLCSSWRGGMNTEAFFGQGTRLTVV.